This is a list of T cell receptor beta chains from one sample in a study of blood T cell repertoires in COVID-19. TCRdb's table, derived via immunoSEQ multiplex PCR, lists solely in-frame clones and lacks some. There are about 300,000 clones in the sample; 86% occur only once, and under 2% lies in the top ten. Specimen: peripheral blood. The receptors here all came from a woman between 50 and 59 years old with acute or convalescent COVID-19. The conserved cysteine and the conserved F or W are not part of the CDR3 here. The D gene is left open where the match is weak.

CDR3: AFEGLAGTKTQY
length: 12
V: TRBV30
D: TRBD2

CDR3: ASSIAIPGQGSRGYT
length: 15
V: TRBV19
D: TRBD1

CDR3: ASSQATGVPEAF
length: 12
V: TRBV4-1
D: TRBD1

CDR3: AWSPHRGLFYGYT
length: 13
V: TRBV30
D: TRBD1

CDR3: ASSDRGYEQY
length: 10
V: TRBV28
D: TRBD1

CDR3: AWRAEWGLAGVSNEQF
length: 16
V: TRBV30
D: TRBD2

CDR3: ASRPTSTDTQY
length: 11
V: TRBV6-5
D: .

CDR3: ASSELAGGFSYEQY
length: 14
V: TRBV2
D: TRBD2

CDR3: ASSPTSGRTATQY
length: 13
V: TRBV18
D: TRBD2

CDR3: SVLRRDSQAF
length: 10
V: TRBV29-1
D: TRBD1

CDR3: ASRAIRGQGPYGYT
length: 14
V: TRBV2
D: TRBD1

CDR3: ASSPGGGSYEQY
length: 12
V: TRBV28
D: TRBD2

CDR3: ASSLESSYNEQF
length: 12
V: TRBV7-2
D: .

CDR3: ASRGTGTTEAF
length: 11
V: TRBV28
D: TRBD1

CDR3: ASSSGTGGYYGYT
length: 13
V: TRBV6-6
D: TRBD1

CDR3: ASSPPGGGSNEQF
length: 13
V: TRBV18
D: TRBD2

CDR3: ASSPRGGSAYGYT
length: 13
V: TRBV28
D: .

CDR3: ASSLYFGSGGETQY
length: 14
V: TRBV28
D: TRBD2

CDR3: ASSILAGIYNEQF
length: 13
V: TRBV19
D: TRBD2

CDR3: SAARDIEQY
length: 9
V: TRBV29-1
D: .

CDR3: SAQGLLQY
length: 8
V: TRBV20-1
D: .

CDR3: ASSLLTGGDYGYT
length: 13
V: TRBV5-4
D: TRBD1

CDR3: ASRTSLVTDTQY
length: 12
V: TRBV25-1
D: .

CDR3: SVEDEGETYEQY
length: 12
V: TRBV29-1
D: .

CDR3: AWSPQWGGSYEQY
length: 13
V: TRBV30
D: .

CDR3: TSSQVLSSEAGRGHSNQPQH
length: 20
V: TRBV1
D: .

CDR3: ASSIGLAGTIETQY
length: 14
V: TRBV19
D: TRBD2

CDR3: SVEGGFYNEQF
length: 11
V: TRBV29-1
D: .

CDR3: ASSLPGTSIYNEQF
length: 14
V: TRBV7-8
D: TRBD2

CDR3: ASRIGREGTDTQY
length: 13
V: TRBV6-5
D: TRBD2

CDR3: ASSQVLNEQF
length: 10
V: TRBV5-1
D: .

CDR3: ASSSGTSKANEQF
length: 13
V: TRBV7-3
D: TRBD2

CDR3: SVVGQGNYGYT
length: 11
V: TRBV29-1
D: TRBD1

CDR3: ASSYSIQQGLFYEQF
length: 15
V: TRBV6-2/TRBV6-3
D: .

CDR3: ASSSLAGGGTDTQY
length: 14
V: TRBV5-6
D: TRBD2

CDR3: ASSIARGRTNYGYT
length: 14
V: TRBV19
D: .

CDR3: ASSLDSGSSYNEQF
length: 14
V: TRBV7-2
D: .

CDR3: ASSIDGRRARELF
length: 13
V: TRBV19
D: .

CDR3: ASLGGRGTDTQY
length: 12
V: TRBV21-1
D: .

CDR3: ASSLAGAQETQY
length: 12
V: TRBV7-3
D: .

CDR3: ASSSRQGSLNTEAF
length: 14
V: TRBV11-2
D: TRBD1

CDR3: ASSSGQARNQPQH
length: 13
V: TRBV2
D: .

CDR3: ASQAGPYGYT
length: 10
V: TRBV28
D: .

CDR3: ASNRQGGSPLH
length: 11
V: TRBV7-2
D: TRBD1

CDR3: ASRGLAGGPADTQY
length: 14
V: TRBV27
D: TRBD2

CDR3: ASSLPGLAGDGGELF
length: 15
V: TRBV18
D: TRBD2

CDR3: ASSHDRGANEAF
length: 12
V: TRBV7-8
D: TRBD1

CDR3: AWSVQGRSPLH
length: 11
V: TRBV30
D: .

CDR3: ASSLGWGEEKLF
length: 12
V: TRBV5-5
D: .

CDR3: ASSLGFAMWEGLETQY
length: 16
V: TRBV11-2
D: TRBD2

CDR3: ASSAGTSGSVYNEQF
length: 15
V: TRBV9
D: TRBD2

CDR3: SVEDLTSGRAYYEQY
length: 15
V: TRBV29-1
D: TRBD2